This T cell receptor beta chain emerged from a study of Ad26.COV2.S vaccination and SARS-CoV-2 variants. Assay used: immunoSEQ multiplex PCR; TCRdb lists only in-frame clones, some missing. The sample records about 450,000 clones, 89% being singletons. The CDR3 runs to 15 residues. Losses at the gene ends were 3 bases for V and 5 bases for J; bases not matched to a gene: 5. Per germline, CDR1 KGHDR and CDR2 SFDVKD. Treatment described: some 20 received Ad26.COV2.S at low or high dose, single or two shots; 5 received placebo; per-sample allocation not given. The samples date from day 63 after the first vaccine or placebo injection.

V usage is TRBV24-1 and J usage is TRBJ1-1, with 10 bases lining up with TRBD1. The sample here was peripheral blood, taken in a trial of Ad26.COV2.S vaccine versus placebo. This clonotype originated in a person aged 18 to 65 who received the Ad26.COV2.S COVID-19 vaccine or a placebo. The CDR3 protein is CATSDPRTGGTEAFF. DNA for the CDR3: TGTGCCACCAGTGATCCCCGGACAGGGGGTACTGAAGCTTTCTTT.